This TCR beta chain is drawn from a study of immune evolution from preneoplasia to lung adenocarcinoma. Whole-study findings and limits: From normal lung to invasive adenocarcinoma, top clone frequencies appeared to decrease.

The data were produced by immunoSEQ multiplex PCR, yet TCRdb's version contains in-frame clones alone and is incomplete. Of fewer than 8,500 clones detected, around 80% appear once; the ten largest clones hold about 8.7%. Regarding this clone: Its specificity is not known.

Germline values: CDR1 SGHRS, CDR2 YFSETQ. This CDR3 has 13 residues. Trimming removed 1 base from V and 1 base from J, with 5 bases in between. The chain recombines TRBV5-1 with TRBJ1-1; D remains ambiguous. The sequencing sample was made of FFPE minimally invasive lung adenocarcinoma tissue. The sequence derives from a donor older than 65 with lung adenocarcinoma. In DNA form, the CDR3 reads TGCGCCAGCAGCTTGTCATCGAACACTGAAGCTTTCTTT. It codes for CASSLSSNTEAFF.